Included here is one T cell receptor beta chain sequence, with context. The sample comes from a study of technical replicates of blood from a few donors. Trimming took off 0 bases at V and 5 bases at J, with 14 bases between the two ends. CDR3 length: 15 amino acids. Germline V CDR1 and CDR2: SGHNT, YYREEE (reference sequence). Only in-frame clones appear in the TCRdb table, and some are missing; sequencing was by immunoSEQ multiplex PCR. This sample carries approximately 94,000 clones, almost 97% of them seen once, and the ten largest clones take approximately 0.36%. V and J are TRBV5-4 and TRBJ2-5; D possibly corresponds to TRBD2 (6 bases). The sample comprised T cells isolated from PBMCs. This clonotype was obtained from a human donor in good health. CDR3 sequence reads: CASSLGVGGSETQYF. CDR3 DNA sequence: TGTGCCAGCAGCTTGGGGGTCGGGGGTTCGGAGACCCAGTACTTC. Drawing the rest from reference TRBV5-4 and TRBJ2-5, the complete variable domain is ETGVTQSPTHLIKTRGQQVTLRCSSQSGHNTVSWYQQALGQGPQFIFQYYREEENGRGNFPPRFSGLQFPNYSSELNVNALELDDSALYLCASSLGVGGSETQYFGPGTRLLVL.